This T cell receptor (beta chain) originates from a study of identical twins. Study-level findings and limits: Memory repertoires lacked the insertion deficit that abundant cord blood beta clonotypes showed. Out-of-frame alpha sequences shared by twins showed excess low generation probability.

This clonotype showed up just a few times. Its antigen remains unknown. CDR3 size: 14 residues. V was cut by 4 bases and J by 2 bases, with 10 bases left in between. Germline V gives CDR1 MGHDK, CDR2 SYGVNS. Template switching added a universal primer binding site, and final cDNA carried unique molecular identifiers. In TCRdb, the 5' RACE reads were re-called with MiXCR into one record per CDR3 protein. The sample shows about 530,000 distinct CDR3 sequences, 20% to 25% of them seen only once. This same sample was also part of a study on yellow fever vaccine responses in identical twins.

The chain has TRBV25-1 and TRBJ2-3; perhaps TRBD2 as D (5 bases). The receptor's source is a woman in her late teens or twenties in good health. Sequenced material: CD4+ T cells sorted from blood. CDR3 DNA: TGTGCCAGCAGTGGGCGGAGGCCCACAGATACGCAGTATTTT. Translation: CASSGRRPTDTQYF.